The next 28 T cell receptor beta chains were all read from a single sample in a study of blood T cell repertoires in COVID-19. Here immunoSEQ multiplex PCR was the method, and the copy in TCRdb shows in-frame clones only, minus some. The table lists about 69,000 clones, around 80% of them singletons. The sample comprised peripheral blood. The receptors come from a man between 50 and 59 years old with COVID-19, enrolled during active disease.

The chain carries TRBV14 and TRBJ2-7; D is perhaps TRBD1 (5 bases). The V end lost 1 base, the J end lost 3 bases, and 16 bases lay between the germline ends. This CDR3 has 16 residues. The germline CDR1 and CDR2 sequences are SGHDN and FVKESK. DNA of the CDR3: TGTGCCAGCAGCCAAGGTCCAGCAGGGCAGTACTACGAGCAGTACTTC. Translated, it gives CASSQGPAGQYYEQYF.

V and J are TRBV7-9 and TRBJ2-1; tentatively, D is TRBD1 (5 bases). Trimming took off 5 bases at V and 7 bases at J, with 18 bases between the two ends. The CDR3 length is 15 residues. Germline V gene sequence: CDR1 SEHNR, CDR2 FQNEAQ (reference sequence). CDR3 in DNA: TGTGCCAGCAGCGTAAGACAGACAATTTGGAATGAGCAGTTCTTC. It encodes CASSVRQTIWNEQFF. Together with reference TRBV7-9 and TRBJ2-1, the CDR3 gives the full variable domain: DTGVSQNPRHKITKRGQNVTFRCDPISEHNRLYWYRQTLGQGPEFLTYFQNEAQLEKSRLLSDRFSAERPKGSFSTLEIQRTEQGDSAMYLCASSVRQTIWNEQFFGPGTRLTVL.

By share, this clone ranks as medium-sized. V usage is TRBV5-6 and J usage is TRBJ2-7; TRBD1 matches at 7 bases. Unmatched junction bases numbered 13, after V lost 1 base and J lost 6 bases. The germline gives CDR1 SGHDT, CDR2 YYEEEE. The CDR3 is made up of 16 amino acids. Here the CDR3 reads CASSLRGQGVRSEQYF. In nucleotides, the CDR3 is TGTGCCAGCAGCTTGAGGGGGCAGGGGGTTAGGTCCGAGCAGTACTTC. Using reference TRBV5-6 and TRBJ2-7 for the parts outside the CDR3, the full variable domain is DAGVTQSPTHLIKTRGQQVTLRCSPKSGHDTVSWYQQALGQGPQFIFQYYEEEERQRGNFPDRFSGHQFPNYSSELNVNALLLGDSALYLCASSLRGQGVRSEQYFGPGTRLTVT.

This sequence joins TRBV3-1 (or the pseudogene TRBV3-2) and TRBJ1-6; TRBD1 is a possible D gene (6 bases). The V end lost 2 bases, the J end lost 7 bases, and 9 bases lay between the germline ends. CDR1 is LGHDT and CDR2 is YNNKEL in the germline V gene (reference sequence). This CDR3 is built from 14 residues. CDR3 region: CASSQQGNNSPLHF. The CDR3 region has the DNA TGTGCCAGCAGCCAACAGGGGAACAATTCACCCCTCCACTTT.

The J gene is TRBJ2-3, the V gene TRBV19, with 16 bases lining up with TRBD2. The germline V gene has CDR1 LNHDA and CDR2 SQIVND (reference sequence). The CDR3 extends over 16 amino acids. V dropped 3 bases and J dropped 7; count of bases not matched to a gene: 4. CDR3 nucleotide sequence: TGTGCCAGTAGTATGGGACTAGCGGGGGGGGATTATACGCAGTATTTT. Protein sequence: CASSMGLAGGDYTQYF. The whole variable domain, filled in from reference TRBV19 and TRBJ2-3, reads DGGITQSPKYLFRKEGQNVTLSCEQNLNHDAMYWYRQDPGQGLRLIYYSQIVNDFQKGDIAEGYSVSREKKESFPLTVTSAQKNPTAFYLCASSMGLAGGDYTQYFGPGTRLTVL.

The gene calls are TRBV5-8 and TRBJ1-2; 7 positions match TRBD1. The CDR3 is 13 residues long. V trimming: 0 bases; J trimming: 5 bases; junction bases outside the gene matches: 1. Looked up from germline, CDR1 is SGHTS and CDR2 is YDEGEE. CDR3 region: CASSLDRGYGYTF. In DNA, the CDR3 is TGTGCCAGCAGCTTGGACAGGGGATATGGCTACACCTTC.

Concerning this clone itself: The same CDR3 arises from other DNA sequences in this sample as well. V gene TRBV18 combines with J gene TRBJ2-7, with a possible D match to TRBD2 (7 bases). Trimming left V 3 bases short and J 3 bases short, with 18 bases between. The CDR3 sequence is 16 residues long. Looked up from germline, CDR1 is KGHSH and CDR2 is LQKENI. The CDR3 is CASSPPGGGGYYEQYF. The CDR3 DNA reads as TGTGCCAGCTCACCTCCGGGGGGCGGGGGCTACTACGAGCAGTACTTC.

The CDR3 reads CASSETGLDQPQHF. Here the CDR3 DNA reads TGTGCCAGCAGTGAAACAGGTTTGGATCAGCCCCAGCATTTT. The chain uses TRBV6-1 and TRBJ1-5, with a weak D call TRBD1 (5 bases). The CDR3 has 14 amino acids. Germline CDR1 reads MNHNS; CDR2 reads SASEGT. Trimming removed 2 bases from V and 5 bases from J, with 10 bases in between.

The chain is built from TRBV4-3 and TRBJ2-1; 7 bases line up with TRBD2. The CDR3 length is 15 residues. Germline CDR1 LGHNA, CDR2 YSLEER. V shed 4 bases, J shed 5 bases, and the junction held 8 bases outside the gene matches. For the CDR3, the DNA is TGCGCCAGCAGCCGCCGGGGCGGGGGACACAATGAGCAGTTCTTC. This encodes CASSRRGGGHNEQFF.

The chain joins TRBV19 to TRBJ1-4, with 10 nucleotides matching TRBD1. This CDR3 is 15 amino acids long. Germline V gene data show CDR1 as LNHDA and CDR2 as SQIVND (reference sequence). V lost 7 bases, J lost 7 bases, and 9 bases stayed unmatched. In DNA form, the CDR3 reads TGTGCCAGTACGTCCCTGGGACAGGGGACTGAAAAACTGTTTTTT. Residues: CASTSLGQGTEKLFF.

A single count supports this clone. The chain is built from TRBV12-3 or TRBV12-4 and TRBJ1-1, with D perhaps matching TRBD1 (6 bases). This CDR3 region has 13 residues. The germline V and J ends were trimmed by 3 bases and 10 bases, with 15 bases remaining between them. The CDR3 bases are TGTGCCAGCAGTTTTGGACAGCCGTCGGTAGCTTTCTTT. It encodes CASSFGQPSVAFF.

The chain combines TRBV15 with TRBJ2-5, with 13 positions matching TRBD2. V lost 9 bases, J lost 3 bases, and 4 bases stayed unmatched. The CDR3 contains 14 residues. Looked up from germline, CDR1 is LNHNV and CDR2 is YYDKDF (reference sequence). As DNA, the CDR3 is TGTGCCACAGCACTAGCGGGGGGGGAAGAGACCCAGTACTTC. Translated: CATALAGGEETQYF.

This CDR3 is CATQTVLEAFF. The CDR3 DNA sequence: TGTGCCACCCAGACAGTACTTGAAGCTTTCTTT. The gene calls are TRBV19 and TRBJ1-1; D possibly corresponds to TRBD1 (5 bases). The CDR3 is 11 amino acids. Deletions cut 10 bases from V and 7 bases from J, with 13 bases between. Germline CDR1 and CDR2: LNHDA and SQIVND (reference sequence).

The chain recombines TRBV2 with TRBJ1-2, with TRBD1 identical over 7 bases. Trimming removed 5 bases from V and 4 bases from J; junction bases left unmatched: 4. There are 13 residues in the CDR3. Germline assignment: CDR1 SNHLY and CDR2 FYNNEI. As DNA, the CDR3 is TGTGCCAGCAGTCGGGACAGTTCCTATGGCTACACCTTC. Its protein is CASSRDSSYGYTF.

The chain has TRBV19 and TRBJ1-1; D is uncertain. Trimming took 10 bases from V and 1 from J, leaving 10 bases between them. The CDR3 covers 12 residues. Germline V CDR1 and CDR2: LNHDA, SQIVND (reference sequence). CDR3 coding DNA: TGTGCCATCCGGGGAGGGAACACTGAAGCTTTCTTT. It codes for CAIRGGNTEAFF.

The table lists this clone with a few counts. The CDR3 reads CASTIGVSVGYTF. CDR3 DNA sequence: TGTGCCAGCACCATAGGTGTGAGCGTTGGCTACACCTTC. The gene calls are TRBV11-2 and TRBJ1-2; no clear D gene. Germline CDR1 is SGHAT and CDR2 is FQNNGV. The CDR3 has 13 residues. V dropped 7 bases and J dropped 7 bases, with 16 bases sitting between them.

The chain recombines TRBV13 with TRBJ1-1; D uncertain. The CDR3 contains 11 residues. Germline-derived CDR1 and CDR2 are PRHDT and FYEKMQ (reference sequence). With 4 bases removed from V and 7 bases from J, the gap between germline ends came to 7 bases. Written as DNA, the CDR3 is TGTGCCAGCAGCTCCCCCCGTGAAGCTTTCTTT. It is translated as CASSSPREAFF.

The chain couples TRBV19 to TRBJ1-4, with 7 bases aligning to TRBD1. With V trimmed by 5 bases and J by 7 bases, 10 bases remained unmatched. The germline V gene has CDR1 LNHDA and CDR2 SQIVND (reference sequence). The CDR3 totals 15 residues. The CDR3 loop is CASSRMTGSSEKLFF. The CDR3 DNA reads as TGTGCCAGTAGTCGGATGACAGGGTCAAGTGAAAAACTGTTTTTT. The entire variable domain, with the rest obtained from reference TRBV19 and TRBJ1-4, is as follows: DGGITQSPKYLFRKEGQNVTLSCEQNLNHDAMYWYRQDPGQGLRLIYYSQIVNDFQKGDIAEGYSVSREKKESFPLTVTSAQKNPTAFYLCASSRMTGSSEKLFFGSGTQLSVL.

The rearrangement joins TRBV7-7 to TRBJ2-1, with 7 bases matching TRBD2. Germline trimming cut 5 bases from V and 6 bases from J; bases unmatched to any gene: 10. Germline V gene lookup returns CDR1 SSHAT and CDR2 FNYEAQ (reference sequence). CDR3 length equals 15 residues. CDR3 in amino acids: CASSPWEGKGNEQFF. DNA of the CDR3: TGTGCCAGCAGCCCGTGGGAGGGTAAGGGCAATGAGCAGTTCTTC.

V usage is TRBV18 and J usage is TRBJ2-5; TRBD2 is a possible D gene (5 bases). The germline gives CDR1 KGHSH, CDR2 LQKENI. Trimming stripped 1 base from V and 5 bases from J, with 14 bases between. This CDR3 is 15 amino acids long. CDR3 loop: CASSPQVGSRETQYF. CDR3 nucleotides: TGTGCCAGCTCACCACAGGTGGGGAGTCGGGAGACCCAGTACTTC.

This clone showed up just once. This chain joins TRBV1 and TRBJ2-7; no check of the table's D call, TRBD2, against the DNA was made. TRBV1 is shown as a pseudogene. This CDR3 has 13 residues. The CDR3 nucleotides are TGCACCAGCAGCCACCGTCCACTACTGGAGCAGTACTTC. Encoded protein: CTSSHRPLLEQYF.

The chain combines TRBV3-1 (or the pseudogene TRBV3-2) with TRBJ2-1; 7 positions match TRBD2. The V segment lost 4 bases and the J segment 4 bases; nucleotides outside the gene matches: 10. The CDR3 runs to 16 residues. Germline V gene lookup returns CDR1 LGHDT and CDR2 YNNKEL (reference sequence). CDR3 coding DNA: TGTGCCAGCAGCCCGATGCTAGCGGTGGGTTACAATGAGCAGTTCTTC. It codes for CASSPMLAVGYNEQFF.

J is TRBJ2-7 and V is TRBV4-3; 8 bases are a match to TRBD2. CDR1 is LGHNA, CDR2 YSLEER, per germline. With 0 bases clipped from V and 2 bases from J, the junction kept 6 bases outside the gene matches. The CDR3 runs 16 residues. CDR3 sequence reads: CASSQDTFGGAYEQYF. CDR3 DNA: TGCGCCAGCAGCCAAGATACTTTCGGGGGGGCCTACGAGCAGTACTTC.

The genes are TRBV9 and TRBJ1-5; possibly TRBD1 for D (5 bases). V lost 0 bases to trimming and J lost 5 bases, with 12 bases between them. Per germline, CDR1 SGDLS and CDR2 YYNGEE. This CDR3 region has 15 residues. The CDR3: CASSVAGVVDQPQHF. The DNA for the CDR3 is TGTGCCAGCAGCGTAGCGGGGGTGGTGGATCAGCCCCAGCATTTT.

J is TRBJ1-4 and V is TRBV19; 12 positions match TRBD1. Trimming cost V 7 bases and J 7 bases; bases outside gene matches: 10. This CDR3 spans 16 amino acids. Looked up from germline, CDR1 is LNHDA and CDR2 is SQIVND (reference sequence). Here the CDR3 DNA reads TGTGCCAGTACCACCAGGGGGACAGGGGGCCTTGAAAAACTGTTTTTT. Amino acid sequence: CASTTRGTGGLEKLFF.

The rearrangement uses TRBV7-6 and TRBJ2-1, with D possibly TRBD2 on 5 matching bases. There are 16 residues in the CDR3. The germline V and J ends were trimmed by 5 bases and 0 bases, with 14 bases remaining between them. Per germline, CDR1 SGHVS and CDR2 FNYEAQ. CDR3 residues: CASSNPVRDSYNEQFF. The CDR3 coding sequence is TGTGCCAGCAGCAATCCTGTACGGGACTCCTACAATGAGCAGTTCTTC.

The chain recombines TRBV19 with TRBJ1-1; 8 bases match TRBD1. Losses at the gene ends were 6 bases for V and 0 bases for J; bases not matched to a gene: 3. The CDR3 is 14 residues long. CDR1 and CDR2 (germline): LNHDA, SQIVND (reference sequence). This CDR3 is CASRETGVNTEAFF. CDR3 nucleotides: TGTGCCAGTAGGGAGACAGGGGTGAACACTGAAGCTTTCTTT.

The chain joins TRBV19 to TRBJ1-1, with D perhaps TRBD1 (5 bases). V was cut by 6 bases and J by 0 bases, with 11 bases left in between. Germline values: CDR1 LNHDA, CDR2 SQIVND (reference sequence). CDR3 size: 14 residues. CDR3 sequence reads: CASRTGDMNTEAFF. The CDR3 nucleotides are TGTGCCAGTAGAACAGGAGACATGAACACTGAAGCTTTCTTT.